This is a list of T cell receptor beta chains from one sample in a study of cytomegalovirus exposure and HLA in healthy donors. The repertoire was sequenced with immunoSEQ multiplex PCR; TCRdb's copy has only in-frame clones and lacks some. Of about 36,000 clones in the sample, roughly three quarters are singletons; the top ten hold approximately 7%. The sample comprised PBMCs. Receptors were obtained from a man in his thirties or forties in good health and CMV-seronegative. Each CDR3 is given with its conserved first and last residue. A D gene is named only where the DNA matches it firmly. Expanded clones get a size class; other rows say once, few or many, or leave the size out.

d_gene: NA; abundance: few; j_gene: TRBJ2-7; v_gene: TRBV10-1; CDR3aa: CASSESGRGHEQYF; CDR3nt: TGCGCCAGCAGTGAGTCGGGCAGGGGACACGAGCAGTACTTC
d_gene: NA; abundance: NA; j_gene: TRBJ2-7; v_gene: TRBV4-2; CDR3aa: CASLPGAPYEQYF; CDR3nt: TGTGCCAGCCTGCCAGGCGCACCCTACGAGCAGTACTTC
d_gene: NA; abundance: NA; j_gene: TRBJ2-2; v_gene: TRBV4-1; CDR3aa: CASSQESQPTGELFF; CDR3nt: TGCGCCAGCAGCCAAGAAAGCCAACCCACCGGGGAGCTGTTTTTT
d_gene: TRBD1; abundance: NA; j_gene: TRBJ1-2; v_gene: TRBV9; CDR3aa: CASSVGGGTDEVYGYTF; CDR3nt: TGTGCCAGCAGCGTCGGGGGGGGGACAGATGAAGTTTATGGCTACACCTTC
d_gene: NA; abundance: NA; j_gene: TRBJ1-5; v_gene: TRBV18; CDR3aa: CASSPRTDNQPQHF; CDR3nt: TGTGCCAGCTCACCACGGACAGATAATCAGCCCCAGCATTTT
d_gene: TRBD1; abundance: few; j_gene: TRBJ1-5; v_gene: TRBV6-4; CDR3aa: CASSDGRGLQPQHF; CDR3nt: TGTGCCAGCAGTGACGGCAGGGGGCTACAGCCCCAGCATTTT
d_gene: TRBD1; abundance: NA; j_gene: TRBJ1-2; v_gene: TRBV2; CDR3aa: CASSGDRTNYGYTF; CDR3nt: TGTGCCAGCAGTGGGGACAGGACTAACTATGGCTACACCTTC
d_gene: TRBD1; abundance: few; j_gene: TRBJ1-1; v_gene: TRBV6-1; CDR3aa: CASSLDRATEAFF; CDR3nt: TGTGCCAGCAGCCTGGACAGGGCCACTGAAGCTTTCTTT
d_gene: NA; abundance: few; j_gene: TRBJ2-6; v_gene: TRBV14; CDR3aa: CASSQYTGANVLTF; CDR3nt: TGTGCCAGCAGCCAATATACTGGGGCCAACGTCCTGACTTTC
d_gene: TRBD2; abundance: NA; j_gene: TRBJ2-1; v_gene: TRBV2; CDR3aa: CASSERRGGFYNEQFF; CDR3nt: TGTGCCAGCAGTGAACGGCGGGGGGGCTTCTACAATGAGCAGTTCTTC
d_gene: NA; abundance: NA; j_gene: TRBJ1-1; v_gene: TRBV27; CDR3aa: CASSLPGGNTEAFF; CDR3nt: TGTGCCAGCAGTTTACCCGGTGGGAACACTGAAGCTTTCTTT
d_gene: TRBD1; abundance: NA; j_gene: TRBJ1-6; v_gene: TRBV7-9; CDR3aa: CASSLGGQGSPLHF; CDR3nt: TGTGCCAGCAGCTTAGGGGGACAGGGGTCACCCCTCCACTTT
d_gene: NA; abundance: NA; j_gene: TRBJ1-5; v_gene: TRBV6-5; CDR3aa: CASSSRGWGQPQHF; CDR3nt: TGTGCCAGCAGTTCACGAGGGTGGGGTCAGCCCCAGCATTTT
d_gene: NA; abundance: NA; j_gene: TRBJ2-7; v_gene: TRBV7-8; CDR3aa: CASSSLAGYEQYF; CDR3nt: TGTGCCAGCAGCTCCTTGGCGGGTTACGAGCAGTACTTC
d_gene: TRBD2; abundance: NA; j_gene: TRBJ2-7; v_gene: TRBV29-1; CDR3aa: CSVEERDRRTSGRSEQYF; CDR3nt: TGCAGCGTTGAAGAAAGGGACAGGAGGACTAGCGGGAGAAGCGAGCAGTACTTC
d_gene: NA; abundance: NA; j_gene: TRBJ1-5; v_gene: TRBV6-5; CDR3aa: CASSYRGSEQPQHF; CDR3nt: TGTGCCAGCAGTTACAGGGGGTCAGAGCAGCCCCAGCATTTT
d_gene: NA; abundance: NA; j_gene: TRBJ1-1; v_gene: TRBV11-2; CDR3aa: CASSLNGGMNTEAFF; CDR3nt: TGTGCCAGCAGCTTAAACGGGGGGATGAACACTGAAGCTTTCTTT
d_gene: NA; abundance: NA; j_gene: TRBJ1-1; v_gene: TRBV7-8; CDR3aa: CASSLAQGGNTEAFF; CDR3nt: TGTGCCAGCAGCTTAGCCCAGGGTGGAAACACTGAAGCTTTCTTT
d_gene: NA; abundance: once; j_gene: TRBJ2-3; v_gene: TRBV9; CDR3aa: CASSVGSASTDTQYF; CDR3nt: TGTGCCAGCAGCGTAGGGAGTGCTAGCACAGATACGCAGTATTTT
d_gene: NA; abundance: few; j_gene: TRBJ1-1; v_gene: TRBV29-1; CDR3aa: CSVAGWGTEAFF; CDR3nt: TGCAGCGTTGCAGGGTGGGGCACTGAAGCTTTCTTT